One sample yielded the 22 T cell receptor beta chains listed below, sequenced in a study of blood T cell repertoires in COVID-19. Repertoires were generated with immunoSEQ multiplex PCR, while TCRdb's copy carries only in-frame clones and drops some. The sample lists about 360,000 clones, around 86% occurring once. The specimen was peripheral blood. Receptors were obtained from a human donor in a cohort sampled during active COVID-19.

This chain uses TRBV6-5 with TRBJ2-1, with TRBD2 matching 9 bases. The CDR3 consists of 16 residues. The germline V gene encodes CDR1 MNHEY and CDR2 SVGAGI. The V segment lost 1 base and the J segment 4 bases; nucleotides outside the gene matches: 5. The CDR3 DNA sequence: TGTGCCAGCAGTTACTACGTAGCGGGAGCGTACAATGAGCAGTTCTTC. Translated: CASSYYVAGAYNEQFF.

This chain links TRBV24-1 with TRBJ1-1; a possible D gene is TRBD1 (5 bases). The CDR3 is 14 amino acids. V gave up 4 bases and J gave up 1 base, with 9 bases separating them. CDR1 is KGHDR and CDR2 is SFDVKD in the germline V gene. DNA for the CDR3: TGTGCCACCAGTGAAACCGGGGGGAACACTGAAGCTTTCTTT. Its translation is CATSETGGNTEAFF.

The chain is built from TRBV3-1 (or the pseudogene TRBV3-2) and TRBJ2-1; 8 bases fit TRBD2. The CDR3 runs 16 residues. Germline CDR1 is LGHDT and CDR2 is YNNKEL (reference sequence). Trimming cost V 4 bases and J 3 bases; bases outside gene matches: 8. As DNA, the CDR3 is TGTGCCAGCAGCCCCCGTTTGAGCGGGGGCTACAATGAGCAGTTCTTC. Encoded protein: CASSPRLSGGYNEQFF.

The rearrangement uses TRBV7-2 and TRBJ2-7; D is perhaps TRBD2 (6 bases). Trimming took 1 base from V and 7 from J, leaving 17 bases between them. This CDR3 has 15 amino acids. Looked up from germline, CDR1 is SGHTA and CDR2 is FQGNSA. The CDR3 here is CASSLDPGEGGEQYF. The CDR3 DNA sequence: TGTGCCAGCAGCTTAGATCCGGGAGAGGGCGGGGAGCAGTACTTC. Full variable domain (missing parts from reference TRBV7-2 and TRBJ2-7): GAGVSQSPSNKVTEKGKDVELRCDPISGHTALYWYRQSLGQGLEFLIYFQGNSAPDKSGLPSDRFSAERTGGSVSTLTIQRTQQEDSAVYLCASSLDPGEGGEQYFGPGTRLTVT.

This chain links TRBV19 with TRBJ2-7, with a possible D match to TRBD1 (6 bases). CDR3 length: 13 residues. Germline loops: CDR1 LNHDA, CDR2 SQIVND (reference sequence). The ends were cut back, 8 bases at V and 0 bases at J, with 11 bases in the middle. CDR3 nucleotides: TGTGCCAGTTTGGACAGTGCCTCCTACGAGCAGTACTTC. It yields the protein CASLDSASYEQYF.

This clone was counted only a few times. The chain has TRBV27 and TRBJ2-7; 8 nucleotides align to TRBD1. CDR1 and CDR2 (germline): MNHEY, SMNVEV (reference sequence). J lost 0 bases, V lost 6 bases, and 7 bases had no gene match. The CDR3 length is 15 residues. CDR3 DNA: TGTGCCAGCAGCAACCACGGACAGGGCTCCTACGAGCAGTACTTC. As protein: CASSNHGQGSYEQYF.

The rearrangement uses TRBV18 and TRBJ1-4; D gene uncertain. Germline V lookup: CDR1 KGHSH, CDR2 LQKENI. V shed 6 bases and J shed 0 bases, with 8 bases lying between them. CDR3 size: 14 residues. The CDR3 sequence: CASSREPTNEKLFF. The CDR3 DNA sequence: TGTGCCAGCTCCCGGGAGCCAACTAATGAAAAACTGTTTTTT.

The V call is TRBV30, the J call TRBJ1-4; D unresolved. V lost 0 bases to trimming and J lost 8 bases, with 13 bases between them. CDR1 and CDR2 from the germline V gene are GTSNPN and SVGIG (reference sequence). This CDR3 contains 14 residues. CDR3 nucleotide sequence: TGTGCCTGGAGTGTACGAGTCTTTGAGGAAAAACTGTTTTTT. It specifies CAWSVRVFEEKLFF. Variable domain in full (rest from reference TRBV30 and TRBJ1-4): SQTIHQWPATLVQPVGSPLSLECTVEGTSNPNLYWYRQAAGRGLQLLFYSVGIGQISSEVPQNLSASRPQDRQFILSSKKLLLSDSGFYLCAWSVRVFEEKLFFGSGTQLSVL.

This clone was observed a handful of times. The V and J genes are TRBV5-4 and TRBJ2-1; D unclear. In germline, CDR1 is SGHNT, CDR2 YYREEE (reference sequence). Trimming stripped 0 bases from V and 6 bases from J, with 7 bases between. This CDR3 region has 13 residues. CDR3 protein: CASSLGAFNEQFF. The CDR3 DNA reads as TGTGCCAGCAGCTTGGGGGCCTTCAATGAGCAGTTCTTC.

This clone was counted many times. The rearrangement uses TRBV10-3 and TRBJ2-7; TRBD2 agrees at 7 bases. V was clipped by 0 bases and J by 1 base; unmatched bases: 6. The CDR3 spans 16 residues. The germline gives CDR1 ENHRY, CDR2 SYGVKD. The CDR3 protein is CAISESVFGRSYEQYF. The CDR3 nucleotides are TGTGCCATCAGTGAGTCGGTTTTCGGGAGGTCCTACGAGCAGTACTTC.

This clone has a handful of counts. The chain has TRBV25-1 and TRBJ2-7, with 9 nucleotides matching TRBD1. The J segment lost 5 bases and the V segment lost 8 bases, leaving 13 bases of the junction unmatched. Germline CDR1 is MGHDK and CDR2 is SYGVNS. The CDR3 is 15 residues long. CDR3 DNA sequence: TGTGCCAGCTCCCCCCGGGACAGGGTCTTCGACGAGCAGTACTTC. It specifies CASSPRDRVFDEQYF.

The gene calls are TRBV7-6 and TRBJ1-3, with 9 bases matching TRBD1. CDR3 size: 16 residues. Germline V gene lookup returns CDR1 SGHVS and CDR2 FNYEAQ. The V and J ends lost 5 bases and 0 bases, in that order; junction bases with no gene match: 5. The CDR3 region is CASSPTGGTSGNTIYF. Here the CDR3 DNA reads TGTGCCAGCAGCCCTACAGGGGGCACCTCTGGAAACACCATATATTTT.

The chain is built from TRBV7-9 and TRBJ1-1; 9 bases fit TRBD1. The J segment lost 1 base and the V segment lost 4 bases, leaving 10 bases of the junction unmatched. The length of the CDR3 is 17 residues. The germline gives CDR1 SEHNR, CDR2 FQNEAQ (reference sequence). The CDR3 nucleotides are TGTGCCAGCAGCTCTTGGACCGGGACAGGGTGGAACACTGAAGCTTTCTTT. It yields the protein CASSSWTGTGWNTEAFF.

The gene calls are TRBV7-8 and TRBJ1-5; 7 nucleotides align to TRBD1. This CDR3 has 15 amino acids. Germline values: CDR1 SGHVS, CDR2 FQNEAQ. The junction had 5 bases not matched to a gene; V was cut back by 4 bases and J by 2 bases. The CDR3 protein is CASSSDRFGNQPQHF. Here the CDR3 DNA reads TGTGCCAGCAGCTCGGACAGGTTTGGCAATCAGCCCCAGCATTTT.

Worth noting for this clone: One junction end disagrees with the germline gene, perhaps due to a read error. DNA for the CDR3: TGCGCCAGCACCTTGGGGAATGACAGGGGGTCTGAAGCTTTCTTT. This translates into CASTLGNDRGSEAFF. V usage is TRBV5-1 and J usage is TRBJ1-1; TRBD1 aligns across 9 bases. Germline V gives CDR1 SGHRS, CDR2 YFSETQ. The CDR3 is 15 residues long.

CDR3 DNA sequence: TGTGCCAGCAGCTTGAGTTTGAGGGGACAGGGGGTAAATGAGCAGTTCTTC. This encodes CASSLSLRGQGVNEQFF. The chain couples TRBV5-6 to TRBJ2-1, with 11 bases that match TRBD1. The V gene's germline CDR1 is SGHDT and CDR2 YYEEEE. V gave up 1 base and J gave up 7 bases; unmatched junction bases: 10. The CDR3 covers 17 residues.

This clone was detected only once. This rearrangement joins TRBV5-1 to TRBJ2-3; D unresolved. The CDR3 has 14 residues. Germline V gene data show CDR1 as SGHRS and CDR2 as YFSETQ. Trimming took off 0 bases at V and 2 bases at J, with 7 bases between the two ends. The CDR3 DNA reads as TGCGCCAGCAGCTTGGAAGCTATCACAGATACGCAGTATTTT. It is translated as CASSLEAITDTQYF.

V and J are TRBV5-4 and TRBJ2-5, with TRBD2 matching over 8 bases. The CDR3 is 17 amino acids. Per the germline V gene, CDR1 is SGHNT and CDR2 is YYREEE (reference sequence). Germline trimming cut 4 bases from V and 0 bases from J; bases unmatched to any gene: 11. CDR3 sequence (DNA): TGTGCCAGCAGCCCCTACTCCGGGGGGGAGTACCAAGAGACCCAGTACTTC. Its protein product is CASSPYSGGEYQETQYF.

The sample holds one count of this clone. This sequence joins TRBV28 and TRBJ2-7; 10 positions agree with TRBD2. Germline assignment: CDR1 MDHEN and CDR2 SYDVKM. Trimming took 8 bases from V and 5 from J; bases not matched to a gene: 15. The CDR3 totals 16 residues. CDR3 protein: CASPPRRLAGVDEQYF. DNA for the CDR3: TGTGCCAGCCCACCTCGACGGCTAGCGGGGGTCGACGAGCAGTACTTC.

CDR3 in DNA: TGTGCCAGCAGTAGGATACCGGGACAGGGGAACACTGAAGCTTTCTTT. As protein: CASSRIPGQGNTEAFF. J is TRBJ1-1 and V is TRBV6-6, with TRBD1 matching over 9 bases. Germline V gene lookup returns CDR1 MNHNY and CDR2 SVGAGI (reference sequence). The V segment lost 5 bases and the J segment 1 base; nucleotides outside the gene matches: 8. CDR3 length: 16 residues.

The CDR3 sequence is CASSRQGVLDTQYF. DNA of the CDR3: TGTGCCAGCAGTCGACAGGGGGTATTAGATACGCAGTATTTT. The chain links TRBV6-5 to TRBJ2-3, with TRBD1 matching over 9 bases. Germline values: CDR1 MNHEY, CDR2 SVGAGI. The CDR3 extends over 14 amino acids. J lost 5 bases, V lost 5 bases, and 5 bases had no gene match.

The rearrangement joins TRBV5-1 to TRBJ1-3, with 8 bases aligning to TRBD1. The ends lost 4 bases at V and 0 bases at J; junction bases unmatched: 12. The CDR3 runs 18 residues. CDR1 and CDR2 from the germline V gene are SGHRS and YFSETQ. CDR3: CASSPNPTGAGSGNTIYF. CDR3 nucleotide sequence: TGCGCCAGCAGCCCCAATCCGACAGGGGCCGGCTCTGGAAACACCATATATTTT.